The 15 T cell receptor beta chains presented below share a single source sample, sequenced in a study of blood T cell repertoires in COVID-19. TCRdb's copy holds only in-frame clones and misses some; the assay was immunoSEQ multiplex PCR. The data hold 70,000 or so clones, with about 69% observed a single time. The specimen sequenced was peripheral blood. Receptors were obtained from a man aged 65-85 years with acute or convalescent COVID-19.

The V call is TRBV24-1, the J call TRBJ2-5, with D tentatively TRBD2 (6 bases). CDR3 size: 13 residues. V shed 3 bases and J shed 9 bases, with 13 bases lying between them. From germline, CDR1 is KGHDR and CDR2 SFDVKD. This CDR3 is CATSDRDSPAQYF. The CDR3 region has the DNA TGTGCCACCAGTGATCGGGACTCGCCGGCCCAGTACTTC.

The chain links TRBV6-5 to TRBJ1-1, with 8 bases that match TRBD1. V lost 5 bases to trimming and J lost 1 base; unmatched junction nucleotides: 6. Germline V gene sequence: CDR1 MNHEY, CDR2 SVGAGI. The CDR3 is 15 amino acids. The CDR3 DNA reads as TGTGCCAGCAGTACCTCCGGGACAGGGAACACTGAAGCTTTCTTT. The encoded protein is CASSTSGTGNTEAFF.

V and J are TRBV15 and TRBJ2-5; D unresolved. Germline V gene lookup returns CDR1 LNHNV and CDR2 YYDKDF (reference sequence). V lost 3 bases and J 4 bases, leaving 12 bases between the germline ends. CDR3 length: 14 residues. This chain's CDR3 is CATSRGPTSETQYF. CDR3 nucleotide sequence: TGTGCCACCAGCAGGGGCCCCACCTCAGAGACCCAGTACTTC.

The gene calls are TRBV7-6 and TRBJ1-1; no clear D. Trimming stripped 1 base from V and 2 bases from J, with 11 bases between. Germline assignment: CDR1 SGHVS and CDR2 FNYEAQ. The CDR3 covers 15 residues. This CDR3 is CASSLGAGINTEAFF. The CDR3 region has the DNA TGTGCCAGCAGCTTAGGGGCAGGAATTAACACTGAAGCTTTCTTT.

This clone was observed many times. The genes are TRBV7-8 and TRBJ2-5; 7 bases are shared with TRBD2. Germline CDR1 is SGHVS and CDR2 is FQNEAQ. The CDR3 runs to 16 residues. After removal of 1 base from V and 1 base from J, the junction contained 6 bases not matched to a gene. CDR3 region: CASSLELWGGQETQYF. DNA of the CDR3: TGTGCCAGCAGCTTAGAACTTTGGGGGGGCCAAGAGACCCAGTACTTC. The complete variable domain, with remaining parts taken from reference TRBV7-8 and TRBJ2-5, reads GAGVSQSPRYKVAKRGQDVALRCDPISGHVSLFWYQQALGQGPEFLTYFQNEAQLDKSGLPSDRFFAERPEGSVSTLKIQRTQQEDSAVYLCASSLELWGGQETQYFGPGTRLLVL.

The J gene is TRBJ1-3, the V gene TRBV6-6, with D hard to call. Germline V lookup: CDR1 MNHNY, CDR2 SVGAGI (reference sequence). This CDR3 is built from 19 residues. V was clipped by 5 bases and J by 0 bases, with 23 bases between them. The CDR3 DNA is TGTGCCAGCAGTCCTCGTGCCTTAGCGCCCCTACCCTCTGGAAACACCATATATTTT. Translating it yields CASSPRALAPLPSGNTIYF.

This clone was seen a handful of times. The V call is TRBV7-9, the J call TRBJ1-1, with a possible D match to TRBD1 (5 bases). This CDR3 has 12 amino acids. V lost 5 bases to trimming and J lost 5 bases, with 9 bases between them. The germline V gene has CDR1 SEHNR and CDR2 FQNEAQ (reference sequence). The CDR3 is CASSPGGTEAFF. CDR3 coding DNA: TGTGCCAGCAGCCCCGGGGGGACTGAAGCTTTCTTT.

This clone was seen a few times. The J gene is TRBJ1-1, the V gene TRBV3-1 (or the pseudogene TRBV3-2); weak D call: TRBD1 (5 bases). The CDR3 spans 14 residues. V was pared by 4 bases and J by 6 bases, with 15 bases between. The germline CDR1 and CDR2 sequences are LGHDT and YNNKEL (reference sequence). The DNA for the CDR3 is TGTGCCAGCAGCCCTGAGTGGGGCTGGGCTGAAGCTTTCTTT. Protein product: CASSPEWGWAEAFF.

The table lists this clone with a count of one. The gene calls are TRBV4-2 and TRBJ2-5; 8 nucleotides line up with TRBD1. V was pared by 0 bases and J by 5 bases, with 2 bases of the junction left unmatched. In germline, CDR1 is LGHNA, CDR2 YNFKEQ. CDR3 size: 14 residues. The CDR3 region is CASSQDRGLETQYF. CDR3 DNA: TGTGCCAGCAGCCAAGACAGGGGGCTCGAGACCCAGTACTTC.

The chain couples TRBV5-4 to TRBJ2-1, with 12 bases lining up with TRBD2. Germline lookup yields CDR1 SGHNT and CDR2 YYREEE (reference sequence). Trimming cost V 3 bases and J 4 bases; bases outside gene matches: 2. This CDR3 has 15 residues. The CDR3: CASSWLAGGYNEQFF. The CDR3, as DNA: TGTGCCAGCAGCTGGCTAGCGGGAGGGTACAATGAGCAGTTCTTC. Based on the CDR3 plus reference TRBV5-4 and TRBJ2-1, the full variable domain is ETGVTQSPTHLIKTRGQQVTLRCSSQSGHNTVSWYQQALGQGPQFIFQYYREEENGRGNFPPRFSGLQFPNYSSELNVNALELDDSALYLCASSWLAGGYNEQFFGPGTRLTVL.

CDR3 residues: CASSVGTGGSEKLFF. The CDR3 DNA reads TGTGCCAGTAGTGTCGGGACAGGGGGCAGTGAAAAACTGTTTTTT. The chain has TRBV19 and TRBJ1-4; TRBD1 agrees at 12 bases. Per the germline V gene, CDR1 is LNHDA and CDR2 is SQIVND (reference sequence). Trimming at V came to 5 bases and at J to 7 bases, leaving 5 bases not matched to a gene. The CDR3 is made up of 15 amino acids. Filled out from reference TRBV19 and TRBJ1-4, the complete variable domain reads DGGITQSPKYLFRKEGQNVTLSCEQNLNHDAMYWYRQDPGQGLRLIYYSQIVNDFQKGDIAEGYSVSREKKESFPLTVTSAQKNPTAFYLCASSVGTGGSEKLFFGSGTQLSVL.

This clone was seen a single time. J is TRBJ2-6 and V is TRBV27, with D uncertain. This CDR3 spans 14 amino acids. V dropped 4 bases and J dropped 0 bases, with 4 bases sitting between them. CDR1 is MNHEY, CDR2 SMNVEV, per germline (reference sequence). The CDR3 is CASSWSSGANVLTF. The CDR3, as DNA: TGTGCCAGCAGTTGGAGCTCTGGGGCCAACGTCCTGACTTTC.

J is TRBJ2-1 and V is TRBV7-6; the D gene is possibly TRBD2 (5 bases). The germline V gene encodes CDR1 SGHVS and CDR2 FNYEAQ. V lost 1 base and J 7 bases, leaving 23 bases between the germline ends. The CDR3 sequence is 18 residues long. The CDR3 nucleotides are TGTGCCAGCAGCTTAGAGGTGGAAGGAGGCATTGGTGGTAATGAGCAGTTCTTC. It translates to CASSLEVEGGIGGNEQFF.

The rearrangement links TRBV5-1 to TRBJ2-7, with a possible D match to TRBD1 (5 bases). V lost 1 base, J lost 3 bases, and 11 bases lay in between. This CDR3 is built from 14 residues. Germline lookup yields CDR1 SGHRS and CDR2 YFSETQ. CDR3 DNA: TGCGCCAGCAGCTTGTCAGGGATTGACTACGAGCAGTACTTC. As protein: CASSLSGIDYEQYF.

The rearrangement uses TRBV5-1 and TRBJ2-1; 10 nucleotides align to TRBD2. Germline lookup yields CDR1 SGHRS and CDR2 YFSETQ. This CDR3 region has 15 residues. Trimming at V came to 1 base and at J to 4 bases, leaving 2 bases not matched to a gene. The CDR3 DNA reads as TGCGCCAGCAGCTTGACTAGCGGGGTTTACAATGAGCAGTTCTTC. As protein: CASSLTSGVYNEQFF.